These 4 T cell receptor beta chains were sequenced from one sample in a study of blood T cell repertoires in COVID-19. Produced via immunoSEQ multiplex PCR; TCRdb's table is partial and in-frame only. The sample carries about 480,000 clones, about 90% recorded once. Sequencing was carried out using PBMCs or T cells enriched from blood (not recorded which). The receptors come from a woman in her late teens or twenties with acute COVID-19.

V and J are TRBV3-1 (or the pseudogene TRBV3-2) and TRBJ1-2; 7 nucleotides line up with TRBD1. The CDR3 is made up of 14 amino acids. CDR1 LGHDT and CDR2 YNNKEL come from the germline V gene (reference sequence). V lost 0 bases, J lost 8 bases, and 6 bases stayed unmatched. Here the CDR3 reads CASSQDVGGSGYTF. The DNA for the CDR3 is TGTGCCAGCAGCCAAGATGTAGGGGGCTCAGGCTACACCTTC.

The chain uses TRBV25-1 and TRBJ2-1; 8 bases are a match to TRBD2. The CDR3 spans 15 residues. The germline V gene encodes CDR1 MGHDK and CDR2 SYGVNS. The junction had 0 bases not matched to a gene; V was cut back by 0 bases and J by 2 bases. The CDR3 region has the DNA TGTGCCAGCAGTGAATATAGCGGGACCTACAATGAGCAGTTCTTC. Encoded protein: CASSEYSGTYNEQFF.

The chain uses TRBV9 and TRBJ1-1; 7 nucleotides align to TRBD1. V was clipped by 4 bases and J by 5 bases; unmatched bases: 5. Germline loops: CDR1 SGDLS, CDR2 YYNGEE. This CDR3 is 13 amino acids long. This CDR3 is CASSQGTATEAFF. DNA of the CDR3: TGTGCCAGCAGCCAAGGGACAGCAACTGAAGCTTTCTTT.

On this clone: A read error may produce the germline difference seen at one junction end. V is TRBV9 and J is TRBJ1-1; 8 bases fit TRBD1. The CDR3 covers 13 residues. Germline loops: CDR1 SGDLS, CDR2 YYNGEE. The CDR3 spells CVSSVTGVTEAFF. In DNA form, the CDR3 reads TGTGTCAGCAGCGTGACAGGGGTCACTGAAGCTTTCTTT.